The 30 T cell receptor beta chains below were found in one sample sequenced in a study of prognosis after radiotherapy for stage I lung cancer. Genomic DNA was subjected to two-round multiplex PCR for amplification of TCR beta CDR3. First-round PCR amplification was performed with primers specific to each TRBV and TRBJ gene. Using its own MiXCR run on the multiplex PCR reads, TCRdb lists one record per CDR3 protein. The sample has about 16,000 distinct CDR3 sequences; 44% are singletons. Here the sequenced sample was PBMCs, taken before or after stereotactic body radiation therapy (not recorded which). The receptors were gathered from a donor of 50 years or more with non-small cell lung cancer.

By share, this clonotype counts as medium-sized (0.01 to 0.1%). The rearrangement joins TRBV12-3 or TRBV12-4 to TRBJ1-5, with a possible D match to TRBD1 (6 bases). V lost 6 bases to trimming and J lost 5 bases, with 17 bases between them. The CDR3 loop spans 15 amino acids. The CDR3 protein is CASSNHRATDQPQHF. CDR3 sequence (DNA): TGTGCCAGCAGCAATCACAGGGCTACAGATCAGCCCCAGCATTTT.

This clonotype was seen once. This sequence joins TRBV6-2 or TRBV6-3 and TRBJ1-3; D is undetermined. V shed 6 bases and J shed 4 bases, with 10 bases lying between them. The CDR3 sequence is 13 residues long. Germline V gene lookup returns CDR1 MNHEY and CDR2 SVGEGT. DNA for the CDR3: TGTGCCAGCAGGTGGGGAAGGGGAAACACCATATATTTT. The encoded protein is CASRWGRGNTIYF.

V is TRBV7-2 and J is TRBJ2-1; D is perhaps TRBD1 (5 bases). V was cut by 3 bases and J by 10 bases, with 10 bases left in between. Germline CDR1 reads SGHTA; CDR2 reads FQGNSA. The length of the CDR3 is 12 residues. Here the CDR3 DNA reads TGTGCCAGCAGCTTCGCAGGGCGGGAGCAGTTCTTC. Protein sequence: CASSFAGREQFF.

This clonotype was picked up a small number of times. The rearrangement uses TRBV30 and TRBJ2-1, with 13 bases lining up with TRBD2. The V segment lost 5 bases and the J segment 3 bases; nucleotides outside the gene matches: 7. Per germline, CDR1 GTSNPN and CDR2 SVGIG (reference sequence). CDR3 length: 16 amino acids. CDR3 nucleotide sequence: TGTGCCTGGGCCACTAGCGGGAGGGCTTACTACAATGAGCAGTTCTTC. Amino acid sequence: CAWATSGRAYYNEQFF.

This clonotype was counted many times. The chain employs TRBV9 and TRBJ1-2; D is possibly TRBD1 (6 bases). V lost 4 bases, J lost 4 bases, and 11 bases lay in between. The CDR3 consists of 13 residues. From germline, CDR1 is SGDLS and CDR2 YYNGEE. In nucleotides, the CDR3 is TGTGCCAGCAGCCAAAGGGGGGGCTATGGCTACACCTTC. This gives the protein CASSQRGGYGYTF. The entire variable domain, with the rest obtained from reference TRBV9 and TRBJ1-2, is as follows: DSGVTQTPKHLITATGQRVTLRCSPRSGDLSVYWYQQSLDQGLQFLIQYYNGEERAKGNILERFSAQQFPDLHSELNLSSLELGDSALYFCASSQRGGYGYTFGSGTRLTVV.

This clonotype is a singleton in its sample. The chain has TRBV6-2 or TRBV6-3 and TRBJ2-7; 10 nucleotides line up with TRBD2. The CDR3 loop spans 15 amino acids. V was pared by 9 bases and J by 7 bases, with 15 bases of the junction left unmatched. Germline CDR1 and CDR2: MNHEY and SVGEGT. The CDR3 DNA reads as TGTGCCAGTAGTGGGAGTACTAGCGGGAAGAAAGAGCAGTACTTC. Translation: CASSGSTSGKKEQYF.

About this clonotype: At one end the junction does not follow the germline gene, possibly because of a read error. The chain carries TRBV29-1 and TRBJ2-5; the D is unclear. In germline, CDR1 is SQVTM, CDR2 ANQGSEA. The CDR3 extends over 15 amino acids. DNA of the CDR3: TGCAGCTTTGAGGAATCGGTAGGGCCGCGGGAGACCCAGTACTTC. Its protein is CSFEESVGPRETQYF.

With respect to this clonotype: A far larger clone is one nucleotide away, so this likely arose from a read error. The V and J genes are TRBV6-2 or TRBV6-3 and TRBJ2-7; D is unclear. The CDR3 is 11 amino acids. Germline values: CDR1 MNHEY, CDR2 SVGEGT. CDR3 DNA sequence: TGTGCCAGCATTGAATTTTACGGGCAGTACTTC. Its protein is CASIEFYGQYF.

This clonotype was detected many times. The V gene is TRBV7-9, the J gene TRBJ2-1; D is unresolved. Germline V gene sequence: CDR1 SEHNR, CDR2 FQNEAQ (reference sequence). This CDR3 region has 14 residues. V was shortened by 0 bases and J by 0 bases, with 3 bases between the two germline ends. CDR3: CASSLASSYNEQFF. The CDR3, as DNA: TGTGCCAGCAGCTTAGCGTCCTCCTACAATGAGCAGTTCTTC.

This clonotype was observed at least ten times. As DNA, the CDR3 is TGTGCCACCAGCACAAGAAATCTCGGCGCTAGCAATCAGCCCCAGCATTTT. It translates to CATSTRNLGASNQPQHF. The rearrangement joins TRBV15 to TRBJ1-5; D call uncertain. V lost 4 bases and J 0 bases, leaving 16 bases between the germline ends. This CDR3 spans 17 amino acids. CDR1 LNHNV and CDR2 YYDKDF come from the germline V gene (reference sequence).

CDR3 bases: TGTGCCAGCAGTGAAGTATTGGGGGGGGGTACGCAGTATTTT. This codes for CASSEVLGGGTQYF. V gene TRBV6-4 combines with J gene TRBJ2-3; 7 bases match TRBD2. CDR1 is MRHNA and CDR2 is SNTAGT in the germline V gene. Trimming removed 3 bases from V and 8 bases from J; junction bases left unmatched: 8. This CDR3 has 14 amino acids.

About this clonotype: One junction end disagrees with the germline gene, perhaps due to a read error. The V and J genes are TRBV19 and TRBJ2-3; 7 nucleotides match TRBD2. Germline-derived CDR1 and CDR2 are LNHDA and SQIVND (reference sequence). The CDR3 covers 14 residues. For the CDR3, the DNA is TGTGCCAGTAGTACTAGCGGAGGCACAGATACACAGTATTTT. It yields the protein CASSTSGGTDTQYF.

This clonotype occurred once. This sequence is one base from a far larger clone and is likely a read error. The gene calls are TRBV6-2 or TRBV6-3 and TRBJ2-5; 9 nucleotides align to TRBD1. The junction had 9 bases not matched to a gene; V was cut back by 5 bases and J by 2 bases. CDR1 and CDR2 (germline): MNHEY, SVGEGT. This CDR3 is 16 amino acids long. Written as DNA, the CDR3 is TGTGCCAGCAGTGGAGGGACAGGGCCCCTTCAAGAGACCCAGTACTTC. Protein sequence: CASSGGTGPLQETQYF.

Remarks on this clonotype: Compared with germline, one end of the junction differs, possibly owing to a read error. The CDR3 region has the DNA TGTGCCAGCAGCGAAGAGGCTGAAGCTTTCTTT. Translation gives CASSEEAEAFF. V is TRBV2 and J is TRBJ1-1, with D uncertain. The germline V gene encodes CDR1 SNHLY and CDR2 FYNNEI. The CDR3 sequence is 11 residues long.

This clonotype was recorded many times. V is TRBV19 and J is TRBJ2-1; TRBD2 aligns across 8 bases. Trimming at V came to 0 bases and at J to 7 bases, leaving 8 bases not matched to a gene. The germline V gene has CDR1 LNHDA and CDR2 SQIVND (reference sequence). The CDR3 contains 16 residues. CDR3 coding DNA: TGTGCCAGTAGTATAGACGAGGCGGGAGGTGTTAATGAGCAGTTCTTC. This encodes CASSIDEAGGVNEQFF. Based on the CDR3 plus reference TRBV19 and TRBJ2-1, the full variable domain is DGGITQSPKYLFRKEGQNVTLSCEQNLNHDAMYWYRQDPGQGLRLIYYSQIVNDFQKGDIAEGYSVSREKKESFPLTVTSAQKNPTAFYLCASSIDEAGGVNEQFFGPGTRLTVL.

On this clonotype: Germline and junction disagree at one end, which may indicate a read error. This chain links TRBV7-6 with TRBJ1-1, with D possibly matching TRBD1 (5 bases). The CDR3 runs to 12 residues. Germline lookup yields CDR1 SGHVS and CDR2 FNYEAQ. The CDR3 loop is CASSSGNPEAFF. The CDR3 coding sequence is TGTGCCAGCAGCTCAGGGAACCCTGAAGCTTTCTTT.

V is TRBV7-9 and J is TRBJ2-2; 8 bases map to TRBD1. The germline CDR1 and CDR2 sequences are SEHNR and FQNEAQ (reference sequence). The CDR3 spans 15 residues. Trimming took 5 bases from V and 5 from J; bases not matched to a gene: 7. The CDR3 loop reads CASSPETGETGELFF. DNA for the CDR3: TGTGCCAGCAGCCCGGAGACAGGGGAGACCGGGGAGCTGTTTTTT.

Relative to its sample, this clonotype is medium-sized. This chain links TRBV6-1 with TRBJ2-7; a possible D gene is TRBD1 (6 bases). This CDR3 spans 13 amino acids. Germline-derived CDR1 and CDR2 are MNHNS and SASEGT. V lost 11 bases, J lost 5 bases, and 19 bases lay in between. The CDR3 DNA reads TGTGCCTCCGGTACGCAGGGGAGCAACGAGCAGTACTTC. Its translation is CASGTQGSNEQYF.

Of note for this clonotype: The junction departs from germline at one end; a sequencing error may be responsible. V usage is TRBV12-5 and J usage is TRBJ2-7; D might be TRBD1 (6 bases). The CDR3 contains 13 residues. Looked up from germline, CDR1 is LGHNT and CDR2 is FRNRAP. CDR3 nucleotide sequence: TGTGCTAGTGCCCTCCAACAGGGTTACGAGAAGTACTTC. It translates to CASALQQGYEKYF.

With respect to this clonotype: One junction end disagrees with the germline gene, perhaps due to a read error. The chain combines TRBV2 with TRBJ1-2, with D tentatively TRBD1 (5 bases). CDR1 is SNHLY, CDR2 FYNNEI, per germline. The CDR3 runs to 15 residues. The CDR3 sequence: CASSQALTGLYCYTF. The CDR3 DNA follows: TGTGCCAGCAGTCAAGCGCTAACAGGACTCTATTGCTACACCTTC. The variable domain in full, completed from reference TRBV2 and TRBJ1-2, reads EPEVTQTPSHQVTQMGQEVILRCVPISNHLYFYWYRQILGQKVEFLVSFYNNEISEKSEIFDDQFSVERPDGSNFTLKIRSTKLEDSAMYFCASSQALTGLYCYTFGSGTRLTVV.

This clonotype has just one count. V and J are TRBV7-2 and TRBJ2-2, with 13 nucleotides matching TRBD2. Unmatched junction bases numbered 5, after V lost 4 bases and J lost 6 bases. The germline V gene encodes CDR1 SGHTA and CDR2 FQGNSA. This CDR3 has 16 residues. CDR3 DNA: TGTGCCAGCAGCTCGAGACTAGCGGGAGGATCCGGGGAGCTGTTTTTT. This gives the protein CASSSRLAGGSGELFF.

This clonotype appeared many times. The chain employs TRBV20-1 and TRBJ1-4, with D hard to call. The CDR3 loop spans 13 amino acids. The germline gives CDR1 DFQATT, CDR2 SNEGSKA (reference sequence). Trimming left V 0 bases short and J 6 bases short, with 8 bases between. The CDR3 loop is CSAREPPYEKLFF. As DNA, the CDR3 is TGCAGTGCTAGAGAACCCCCTTATGAAAAACTGTTTTTT.

Of note for this clonotype: This sequence is one base from a far larger clone and is likely a read error. The chain recombines TRBV6-9 with TRBJ1-5, with 10 positions matching TRBD1. The germline V gene encodes CDR1 MNHGY and CDR2 SVAAGI. The V segment lost 3 bases and the J segment 4 bases; nucleotides outside the gene matches: 12. This CDR3 comprises 18 residues. The CDR3 DNA reads TGTGCCAGCAGTTACCCCAAGGACAGGGGGAGTCCAAATCAGCCCCAGCATTTT. Translation: CASSYPKDRGSPNQPQHF.

Ten or more counts support this clonotype. The V and J genes are TRBV9 and TRBJ1-1; D might be TRBD1 (5 bases). The CDR3 is 13 residues long. Per the germline V gene, CDR1 is SGDLS and CDR2 is YYNGEE. Trimming took off 0 bases at V and 3 bases at J, with 6 bases between the two ends. The CDR3 region is CASSVAGDTEAFF. The CDR3 nucleotides read TGTGCCAGCAGCGTAGCGGGGGACACTGAAGCTTTCTTT.

This clonotype has a count of ten or more. This chain uses TRBV7-9 with TRBJ2-7; possibly TRBD1 for D (6 bases). The CDR3 covers 14 residues. V gave up 2 bases and J gave up 0 bases, with 8 bases separating them. CDR1 and CDR2 from the germline V gene are SEHNR and FQNEAQ (reference sequence). The CDR3 is CASSLQGSSYEQYF. DNA for the CDR3: TGTGCCAGCAGCTTACAGGGGAGCTCCTACGAGCAGTACTTC.

This clonotype was counted ten times or more. The chain employs TRBV11-1 and TRBJ1-2; a possible D gene is TRBD1 (5 bases). V shed 4 bases and J shed 2 bases, with 11 bases lying between them. Germline V lookup: CDR1 SGHAT, CDR2 FQDESV (reference sequence). This CDR3 spans 14 amino acids. The CDR3 loop is CASSSTQGNYGYTF. In DNA, the CDR3 is TGTGCCAGCAGCTCAACTCAGGGAAACTATGGCTACACCTTC.

This clonotype is termed medium-sized. The chain recombines TRBV5-1 with TRBJ2-1; TRBD2 agrees at 9 bases. V trimming: 0 bases; J trimming: 9 bases; junction bases outside the gene matches: 7. CDR1 is SGHRS and CDR2 is YFSETQ in the germline V gene. The CDR3 sequence is 15 residues long. CDR3 sequence: CASSLVSGGSGEQFF. The CDR3 DNA is TGCGCCAGCAGCTTGGTTAGCGGGGGATCGGGTGAGCAGTTCTTC.

This clonotype was seen repeatedly, ten times or more. The rearrangement joins TRBV19 to TRBJ2-6; 10 bases line up with TRBD2. The CDR3 totals 19 residues. Germline assignment: CDR1 LNHDA and CDR2 SQIVND (reference sequence). V gave up 3 bases and J gave up 0 bases; unmatched junction bases: 8. The CDR3 bases are TGTGCCAGTAGTATGTGGCTAGCGGGGGCTTTCTCTGGGGCCAACGTCCTGACTTTC. Protein sequence: CASSMWLAGAFSGANVLTF. Based on the CDR3 plus reference TRBV19 and TRBJ2-6, the full variable domain is DGGITQSPKYLFRKEGQNVTLSCEQNLNHDAMYWYRQDPGQGLRLIYYSQIVNDFQKGDIAEGYSVSREKKESFPLTVTSAQKNPTAFYLCASSMWLAGAFSGANVLTFGAGSRLTVL.

V and J are TRBV7-6 and TRBJ2-2; 9 bases map to TRBD2. Trimming cost V 1 base and J 4 bases; bases outside gene matches: 7. This CDR3 spans 17 amino acids. The V gene's germline CDR1 is SGHVS and CDR2 FNYEAQ. CDR3 bases: TGTGCCAGCAGCTTAGTATCTGCGGGGGGGAGCACCGGGGAGCTGTTTTTT. This translates into CASSLVSAGGSTGELFF.

This clonotype is medium-sized. The chain has TRBV11-2 and TRBJ1-3; the D is unclear. CDR1 is SGHAT and CDR2 is FQNNGV in the germline V gene. The CDR3 loop spans 15 amino acids. V lost 2 bases and J lost 0, with 8 bases in between. The CDR3 is CASSLRSVSGNTIYF. The CDR3 DNA reads TGTGCCAGCAGCTTAAGGAGCGTCTCTGGAAACACCATATATTTT.